This T cell receptor beta chain was identified in a study of identical twins. Study observations and caveats: Among out-of-frame alpha sequences shared by twins, low generation probability occurred in excess. Invariant populations such as MAIT and iNKT cells could partly muddle zero-insertion analyses.

The CDR3 has 14 amino acids. The V segment lost 3 bases and the J segment 4 bases; nucleotides outside the gene matches: 1. With regard to this clonotype: Antigen: not known.

Healthy Caucasians, and only they, were the donors. MiXCR was run by TCRdb on the 5' RACE reads, yielding one entry per CDR3 protein. The sample lists fewer than 450,000 distinct CDR3 sequences; approximately 9.1% were seen once. This chain connects TRBV12-3 or TRBV12-4 to TRBJ1-4; 8 bases agree with TRBD1. The specimen was naive T cells sorted from blood. This TCR derives from a woman between 45 and 60 years old in good health. CDR3 bases: TGTGCCAGCAGTTTCGGACAGGGTAATGAAAAACTGTTTTTT. This codes for CASSFGQGNEKLFF.